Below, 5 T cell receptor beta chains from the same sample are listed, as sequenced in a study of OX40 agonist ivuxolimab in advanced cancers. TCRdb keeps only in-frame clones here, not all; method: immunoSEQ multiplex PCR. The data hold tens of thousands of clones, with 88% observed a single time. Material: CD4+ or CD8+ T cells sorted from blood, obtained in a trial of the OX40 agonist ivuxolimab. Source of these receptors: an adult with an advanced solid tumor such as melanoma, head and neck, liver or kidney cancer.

The CDR3 DNA is TGTGCCAGTAGTATTAGGGGTTCGGACTATGGCTACACCTTC. Residues: CASSIRGSDYGYTF. The gene calls are TRBV19 and TRBJ1-2, with a weak D call TRBD1 (5 bases). This CDR3 region has 14 residues. Germline V gene data show CDR1 as LNHDA and CDR2 as SQIVND (reference sequence). V was trimmed by 3 bases and J by 3 bases, leaving 11 bases between them. The full variable domain, rest sourced from reference TRBV19 and TRBJ1-2, is DGGITQSPKYLFRKEGQNVTLSCEQNLNHDAMYWYRQDPGQGLRLIYYSQIVNDFQKGDIAEGYSVSREKKESFPLTVTSAQKNPTAFYLCASSIRGSDYGYTFGSGTRLTVV.

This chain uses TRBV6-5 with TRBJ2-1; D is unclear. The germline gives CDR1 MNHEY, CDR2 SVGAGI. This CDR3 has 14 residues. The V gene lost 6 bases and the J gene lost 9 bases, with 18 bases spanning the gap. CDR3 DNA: TGTGCCAGCAGCCGCCGAGTAGTTGAGATTGAGCAGTTCTTC. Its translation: CASSRRVVEIEQFF.

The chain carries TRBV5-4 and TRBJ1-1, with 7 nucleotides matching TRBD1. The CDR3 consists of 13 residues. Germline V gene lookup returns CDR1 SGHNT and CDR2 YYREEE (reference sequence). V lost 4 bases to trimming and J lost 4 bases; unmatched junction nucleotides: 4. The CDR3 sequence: CASSPTGRTEAFF. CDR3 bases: TGTGCCAGCAGCCCGACAGGGCGCACTGAAGCTTTCTTT.

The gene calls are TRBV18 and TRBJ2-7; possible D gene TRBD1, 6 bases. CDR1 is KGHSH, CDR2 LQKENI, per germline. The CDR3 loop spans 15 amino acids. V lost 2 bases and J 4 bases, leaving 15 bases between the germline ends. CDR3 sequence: CASSPGGGISYEQYF. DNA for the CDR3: TGTGCCAGCTCACCAGGGGGCGGTATTTCTTACGAGCAGTACTTC.

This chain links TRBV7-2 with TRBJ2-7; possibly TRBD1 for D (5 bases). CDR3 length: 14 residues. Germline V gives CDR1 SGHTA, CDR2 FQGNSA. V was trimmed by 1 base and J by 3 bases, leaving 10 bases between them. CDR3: CASSLGRTNYEQYF. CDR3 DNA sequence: TGTGCCAGCAGCTTAGGCCGGACAAACTACGAGCAGTACTTC.